These 18 T cell receptor beta chains came from one sample sequenced in a study of blood T cell repertoires in COVID-19 (dated by TCRdb to 2020 to 2021). Library creation used the immunoSEQ multiplex PCR assay. The source is immuneACCESS, and TCRdb retained only in-frame sequences with V and J called. Part of the clones is not carried over; for the studies checked, unresolved V genes explain less than half of this, and the remainder is unexplained. The sample table contains around 42,000 clones; only one count was recorded for around 84% of them. Together, the top ten hold approximately 60% of the sample. The sequenced material came from peripheral blood. These receptors were obtained from a man aged 65 to 79 with acute or convalescent COVID-19.

The gene calls are TRBV18 and TRBJ1-1; 7 positions match TRBD1. Trimming took 5 bases from V and 1 from J; bases not matched to a gene: 4. The CDR3 covers 14 residues. Per the germline V gene, CDR1 is KGHSH and CDR2 is LQKENI. In DNA form, the CDR3 reads TGTGCCAGCTCAGCAGGGGGAGGGAACACTGAAGCTTTCTTT. Amino acid sequence: CASSAGGGNTEAFF.

This rearrangement joins TRBV3-1 (or the pseudogene TRBV3-2) to TRBJ1-2; 8 bases are a match to TRBD1. J lost 2 bases, V lost 0 bases, and 8 bases had no gene match. The CDR3 is 17 residues long. Looked up from germline, CDR1 is LGHDT and CDR2 is YNNKEL (reference sequence). The CDR3 is CASSQEAQGVGNYGYTF. The CDR3 nucleotides are TGTGCCAGCAGCCAAGAAGCACAGGGGGTTGGGAACTATGGCTACACCTTC.

CDR3 bases: TGTGCCATCAGCCTCGCAAAGTCGGGGGGCTACACCTTC. Its protein is CAISLAKSGGYTF. The chain combines TRBV10-3 with TRBJ1-2; D remains unclear. V lost 6 bases, J lost 8 bases, and 16 bases lay in between. The V gene's germline CDR1 is ENHRY and CDR2 SYGVKD. The CDR3 has 13 amino acids.

In this sample, this clone turned up once. The chain combines TRBV7-9 with TRBJ1-1; D is ambiguous. The CDR3 runs to 13 residues. Trimming cost V 5 bases and J 4 bases, with 11 bases left between them. Germline V gives CDR1 SEHNR, CDR2 FQNEAQ (reference sequence). The CDR3: CASSEGSGTEAFF. The CDR3 region has the DNA TGTGCCAGCAGCGAAGGTTCAGGCACTGAAGCTTTCTTT.

V usage is TRBV28 and J usage is TRBJ1-2; no clear D. The germline gives CDR1 MDHEN, CDR2 SYDVKM. This CDR3 spans 13 amino acids. Trimming removed 5 bases from V and 7 bases from J, with 14 bases in between. CDR3 sequence reads: CASSRLLVGGYTF. As DNA, the CDR3 is TGTGCCAGCAGTCGCCTCCTAGTTGGTGGCTACACCTTC.

This chain joins TRBV29-1 and TRBJ1-4; TRBD1 matches 10 bases. Per germline, CDR1 SQVTM and CDR2 ANQGSEA. This CDR3 has 16 residues. J lost 5 bases, V lost 6 bases, and 12 bases had no gene match. CDR3 nucleotides: TGCAGCGTCCAGGGGAGGACGGGACAGGGGAATGAAAAACTGTTTTTT. This sequence encodes CSVQGRTGQGNEKLFF. The whole variable domain, filled in from reference TRBV29-1 and TRBJ1-4, reads SAVISQKPSRDICQRGTSLTIQCQVDSQVTMMFWYRQQPGQSLTLIATANQGSEATYESGFVIDKFPISRPNLTFSTLTVSNMSPEDSSIYLCSVQGRTGQGNEKLFFGSGTQLSVL.

The chain is built from TRBV6-5 and TRBJ1-5, with D perhaps TRBD1 (5 bases). V dropped 6 bases and J dropped 7 bases, with 16 bases sitting between them. From germline, CDR1 is MNHEY and CDR2 SVGAGI. This CDR3 has 14 residues. The CDR3 is CASRASGGKQPQHF. The CDR3 DNA sequence: TGTGCCAGCAGGGCGAGCGGGGGGAAACAGCCCCAGCATTTT.

This clone turned up a few times. This rearrangement joins TRBV20-1 to TRBJ1-6; tentatively, D is TRBD1 (5 bases). V was cut by 3 bases and J by 9 bases, with 15 bases left in between. The CDR3 runs 14 residues. CDR1 and CDR2 (germline): DFQATT, SNEGSKA (reference sequence). Here the CDR3 reads CSASDQGASSPLHF. In DNA, the CDR3 is TGCAGTGCTAGTGATCAGGGCGCCAGTTCACCCCTCCACTTT.

The rearrangement links TRBV28 to TRBJ1-1; D perhaps matches TRBD1 (5 bases). The CDR3 has 15 residues. V was clipped by 2 bases and J by 1 base, with 11 bases between them. Germline V lookup: CDR1 MDHEN, CDR2 SYDVKM. CDR3 amino acids: CASSLMRGGNTEAFF. CDR3 DNA: TGTGCCAGCAGTTTAATGCGGGGCGGGAACACTGAAGCTTTCTTT.

For the CDR3, the DNA is TGTGCCAGCAGCCCAAAGTCGGGGTATGAGCAGTTCTTC. Translation gives CASSPKSGYEQFF. The rearrangement joins TRBV7-3 to TRBJ2-1; weak D call: TRBD2 (5 bases). There are 13 residues in the CDR3. V was cut by 5 bases and J by 8 bases, with 13 bases left in between. Germline V gives CDR1 SGHTA, CDR2 FQGTGA. Drawing the rest from reference TRBV7-3 and TRBJ2-1, the complete variable domain is GAGVSQTPSNKVTEKGKYVELRCDPISGHTALYWYRQSLGQGPEFLIYFQGTGAADDSGLPNDRFFAVRPEGSVSTLKIQRTERGDSAVYLCASSPKSGYEQFFGPGTRLTVL.

The chain employs TRBV27 and TRBJ2-3; the D is unclear. The ends were cut back, 5 bases at V and 0 bases at J, with 6 bases in the middle. The CDR3 is made up of 13 amino acids. Germline V lookup: CDR1 MNHEY, CDR2 SMNVEV (reference sequence). This CDR3 is CASSPTSTDTQYF. In nucleotides, the CDR3 is TGTGCCAGCAGTCCCACTAGCACAGATACGCAGTATTTT.

The chain uses TRBV4-3 and TRBJ1-6; D is unclear. V shed 0 bases and J shed 5 bases, with 11 bases lying between them. Germline V lookup: CDR1 LGHNA, CDR2 YSLEER. The CDR3 runs to 16 residues. The DNA for the CDR3 is TGCGCCAGCAGCCAAGAGAGAACAGTCCATAATTCACCCCTCCACTTT. It codes for CASSQERTVHNSPLHF.

A few counts support this clone. This chain joins TRBV6-5 and TRBJ1-4, with D perhaps TRBD1 (5 bases). This CDR3 contains 15 residues. Germline-derived CDR1 and CDR2 are MNHEY and SVGAGI. Trimming took off 6 bases at V and 6 bases at J, with 17 bases between the two ends. The CDR3 DNA follows: TGTGCCAGCAGGTGGGCCCAGGGCAGCGATGAAAAACTGTTTTTT. Encoded protein: CASRWAQGSDEKLFF.

This chain links TRBV11-2 with TRBJ1-5; D not certain. Looked up from germline, CDR1 is SGHAT and CDR2 is FQNNGV. V lost 1 base, J lost 4 bases, and 5 bases lay in between. The CDR3 is 13 amino acids. The CDR3 protein is CASSLVENQPQHF. The CDR3 DNA reads TGTGCCAGCAGCTTAGTAGAGAATCAGCCCCAGCATTTT.

DNA of the CDR3: TGCGCCAGCAGCTTGGAAGCGGTTGGCTACACCTTC. This gives the protein CASSLEAVGYTF. This rearrangement joins TRBV5-1 to TRBJ1-2; D is ambiguous. The CDR3 is 12 residues long. Germline V CDR1 and CDR2: SGHRS, YFSETQ. V lost 0 bases and J 7 bases, leaving 7 bases between the germline ends.

This chain joins TRBV9 and TRBJ1-5, with 7 bases fitting TRBD1. The CDR3 has 14 amino acids. Germline V gene data show CDR1 as SGDLS and CDR2 as YYNGEE. V shed 1 base, J shed 2 bases, and the junction held 0 bases outside the gene matches. CDR3 bases: TGTGCCAGCAGCGTACAGGGGGGCAATCAGCCCCAGCATTTT. Translation gives CASSVQGGNQPQHF.

The rearrangement joins TRBV6-2 or TRBV6-3 to TRBJ1-1; no firm D call. This CDR3 contains 15 residues. Germline CDR1 is MNHEY and CDR2 is SVGEGT. Trimming stripped 4 bases from V and 1 base from J, with 13 bases between. The CDR3 sequence is CASSFRLGGNTEAFF. For the CDR3, the DNA is TGTGCCAGCAGTTTCCGACTTGGTGGGAACACTGAAGCTTTCTTT.

The J gene is TRBJ1-6, the V gene TRBV5-1; a weak D match, TRBD1 (6 bases). The V gene's germline CDR1 is SGHRS and CDR2 YFSETQ. Trimming cost V 3 bases and J 7 bases, with 17 bases left between them. The CDR3 is made up of 16 amino acids. In nucleotides, the CDR3 is TGCGCCAGCAGCTGGTCCCCGGGGACAAGAAATTCACCCCTCCACTTT. It encodes CASSWSPGTRNSPLHF.